Included here is one TCR beta chain sequence, with context. Its antigen remains unidentified. CDR3 length equals 16 residues. J lost 2 bases, V lost 1 base, and 8 bases had no gene match. Germline-derived CDR1 and CDR2 are MNHEY and SMNVEV (reference sequence). This record belongs to a study of OX40 agonist ivuxolimab in advanced cancers. Sequencing was performed with immunoSEQ multiplex PCR; in TCRdb, only in-frame clones are kept and a portion is missing. Among 12,000 to 15,000 clones listed, under 80% were seen once. The study's findings and limits: Average numbers of expanded clones were greater in CD8+ T cells than in CD4+. Dosing at 0.1 to 3.0 mg/kg was accompanied by clonal expansion of CD4+ and CD8+ blood T cells by week 6. In the expanded peripheral T cells, antigen specificity was never determined.

Baseline was the first blood sampling point, followed by cycle 4 day 1 and cycle 7 day 1. The sequence derives from an adult with an advanced solid tumor such as melanoma, head and neck, liver or kidney cancer. The gene calls are TRBV27 and TRBJ2-7, with 7 bases identical to TRBD2. The sequences come from CD4+ or CD8+ T cells sorted from blood, collected in a trial of the OX40 agonist ivuxolimab. CDR3 nucleotide sequence: TGTGCCAGCAGTTTATTCGGGGGGTCACCTACCTACGAGCAGTACTTC. Translation: CASSLFGGSPTYEQYF.